The clone carrying this TCR beta chain has at least ten counts. The data stem from a study of T cells in Graves' hyperthyroidism and ophthalmopathy. Researchers took RNA transcripts and amplified the TCR beta CDR3 regions from them. A set of HTBI primers served as the primers for a first-round RT-PCR of the TCR CDR3. TCRdb called the multiplex PCR reads again in MiXCR, with one record for every CDR3 protein. The table includes approximately 560,000 distinct CDR3 sequences, 35% to 55% detected once. Stable disease denoted Graves' hyperthyroidism without ophthalmopathy progression within 18 months. Researchers barred patients who had uncontrolled infection, other autoimmune disease, pregnancy or lactation. Thyroid ultrasound, orbital computed tomography, clinical symptoms, and serum thyroxine and TRAb underpinned diagnoses. Trimming pared 3 bases from V and 14 bases from J, leaving 14 bases between. CDR1 and CDR2 (germline): LNHDA, SQIVND (reference sequence). The CDR3 spans 13 residues.

V usage is TRBV19 and J usage is TRBJ1-6; a weak D match, TRBD1 (5 bases). The source is a woman younger than 30 with Graves' hyperthyroidism. The sequencing sample was made of peripheral blood or thyroid tissue (not recorded which). CDR3 DNA sequence: TGTGCCAGTAGTATCCAGGGCCTTCGATCCCTCCACTTT. It specifies CASSIQGLRSLHF.